The clone carrying this T cell receptor (beta chain) was counted at least ten times. The antigen is unknown. The data derive from a study of naive and memory T cell subsets. Overall study results and limits: The RNA method is potentially sensitive to activation and differentiation changes.

TCR cDNA received a 3' ligated oligonucleotide that carried a UMI. Whole blood, 2.5 ml, came from adult healthy volunteers. Cells were not sorted; total RNA input targeted about 1 to 1000 ng. Four PCR rounds used nested alpha and beta constant region primers plus the SP2 primer. For blood and skin samples, reverse transcription used TCR alpha and beta constant primers. TCRdb ran MiXCR on the UMI-ligation and nested PCR reads and lists one entry per CDR3 protein. The sample has fewer than 30,000 distinct CDR3 sequences; around 5.3% are singletons. This clonotype was obtained from an adult in good health. Sequencing was performed on blood.

DNA for the CDR3: TGCAGCGTCGTGAAGGGGACCGGGACAGGGAACGAGCAGTACTTC. Amino acid sequence: CSVVKGTGTGNEQYF. V gene TRBV29-1 combines with J gene TRBJ2-7; 9 bases map to TRBD1. V lost 6 bases, J lost 5 bases, and 14 bases stayed unmatched. This CDR3 contains 15 residues. The germline gives CDR1 SQVTM, CDR2 ANQGSEA.